Below, 20 T cell receptor beta chains from the same sample are listed, as sequenced in a study of CXCR3-negative and CXCR3-positive naive CD8 T cells. Researchers prepared the TRB cDNA libraries using 5' RACE with UMI labels. TCRdb re-called the 5' RACE reads; every CDR3 protein appears as one record, without DNA. This sample carries roughly 48,000 distinct CDR3 sequences, with about 15% going to the ten biggest clones. The specimen was memory CD8+ T cells from blood. These receptors were collected from a human donor in good health. Some clones in this sample may be carry-over from other donors' samples.

J is TRBJ2-2 and V is TRBV6-5; as DNA is missing, the TRBD2 call by TCRdb cannot be tested. The germline gives CDR1 MNHEY, CDR2 SVGAGI. The CDR3 sequence is 19 residues long. The CDR3 loop is CASSYSMSPEGEDTGELFF.

The CDR3 sequence: CASSPDRVSKTQYF. The genes are TRBV7-6 and TRBJ2-5; TCRdb picks TRBD1, but there is no DNA to check that call. The CDR3 has 14 amino acids. Germline V gives CDR1 SGHVS, CDR2 FNYEAQ.

The V call is TRBV6-4, the J call TRBJ2-2. This CDR3 has 14 residues. Germline V gene data show CDR1 as MRHNA and CDR2 as SNTAGT. The chain's CDR3 is CASSGVGDTGELFF.

The chain links TRBV5-1 to TRBJ2-1; TCRdb's D gene call, TRBD2, goes unchecked for lack of DNA. This CDR3 has 18 residues. Per germline, CDR1 SGHRS and CDR2 YFSETQ. CDR3 residues: CASSLVFTSGIRYNEQFF.

This chain links TRBV20-1 with TRBJ2-1; checking the TCRdb D call of TRBD1 is not possible without DNA. This CDR3 region has 15 residues. Germline V gives CDR1 DFQATT, CDR2 SNEGSKA (reference sequence). CDR3 sequence: CSVDGTGETYNEQFF.

V and J are TRBV4-2 and TRBJ1-1; TCRdb's D call of TRBD1 is untestable without DNA. Germline lookup yields CDR1 LGHNA and CDR2 YNFKEQ. The CDR3 loop spans 16 amino acids. This CDR3 is CASSQDQGTGATEALF.

This rearrangement joins TRBV29-1 to TRBJ2-1; TCRdb selects TRBD1, and the lack of DNA leaves this call unchecked. The CDR3 runs to 15 residues. Per the germline V gene, CDR1 is SQVTM and CDR2 is ANQGSEA. This CDR3 reads CSVRTRDRETSEQFF.

This clonotype is called medium-sized based on its frequency. The chain uses TRBV4-3 and TRBJ2-3; TCRdb gives TRBD1 as the D gene, but with no DNA this cannot be confirmed. Germline V CDR1 and CDR2: LGHNA, YSLEER. CDR3 size: 16 residues. CDR3 sequence: CASSPQPGTGTDTQYF.

V and J are TRBV5-1 and TRBJ1-1; TCRdb gives TRBD1 as the D gene, but with no DNA this cannot be confirmed. The CDR3 has 15 residues. Germline CDR1 SGHRS, CDR2 YFSETQ. This chain's CDR3 is CASSLVAPGNTEAFF. Based on the CDR3 plus reference TRBV5-1 and TRBJ1-1, the full variable domain is KAGVTQTPRYLIKTRGQQVTLSCSPISGHRSVSWYQQTPGQGLQFLFEYFSETQRNKGNFPGRFSGRQFSNSRSEMNVSTLELGDSALYLCASSLVAPGNTEAFFGQGTRLTVV.

The chain uses TRBV12-3 or TRBV12-4 and TRBJ1-5; the TRBD1 assignment by TCRdb is unverifiable without DNA. The CDR3 totals 12 residues. The CDR3 spells CASSFPGQPQHF.

V is TRBV6-5 and J is TRBJ1-1; TCRdb lists TRBD1, though no DNA is available to test this call. From germline, CDR1 is MNHEY and CDR2 SVGAGI. There are 13 residues in the CDR3. CDR3 residues: CASSYGGGTEAFF.

The chain uses TRBV7-8 and TRBJ2-5; with no DNA, the TCRdb D assignment of TRBD1 cannot be verified. The germline V gene encodes CDR1 SGHVS and CDR2 FQNEAQ. This CDR3 has 17 residues. The CDR3 is CASSLEQGVMGWETQYF.

The chain combines TRBV7-2 with TRBJ2-1; TCRdb's D call of TRBD2 is untestable without DNA. CDR1 and CDR2 (germline): SGHTA, FQGNSA. The CDR3 is 17 residues long. CDR3 region: CASRPPETSGGRNEQFF.

The J gene is TRBJ2-7, the V gene TRBV29-1; no DNA is available, so the TRBD1 call from TCRdb remains unchecked. The germline V gene has CDR1 SQVTM and CDR2 ANQGSEA. CDR3 size: 12 residues. Here the CDR3 reads CSVGGMAYEQYF.

The J gene is TRBJ2-3, the V gene TRBV4-3; the D call from TCRdb, TRBD1, cannot be confirmed without DNA. CDR1 is LGHNA and CDR2 is YSLEER in the germline V gene. The CDR3 consists of 16 residues. This CDR3 reads CASSQDYRTITDTQYF.

The V gene is TRBV7-9, the J gene TRBJ2-1; TCRdb picks TRBD2, but there is no DNA to check that call. CDR3 length: 16 residues. Germline CDR1 reads SEHNR; CDR2 reads FQNEAQ (reference sequence). Here the CDR3 reads CASSDSSGGLYNEQFF.

J is TRBJ1-5 and V is TRBV28; the TCRdb D gene call, TRBD1, has no DNA to confirm it. The CDR3 consists of 12 residues. Germline assignment: CDR1 MDHEN and CDR2 SYDVKM. CDR3: CAIGGFNQPQHF.

The CDR3 sequence: CSADGTGIVTGGYIF. V usage is TRBV20-1 and J usage is TRBJ1-2; TCRdb outputs TRBD1, but without DNA this stays unchecked. Germline CDR1 and CDR2: DFQATT and SNEGSKA (reference sequence). The CDR3 spans 15 residues.

The chain employs TRBV5-1 and TRBJ1-1; TCRdb's D call of TRBD1 is untestable without DNA. The CDR3 has 13 amino acids. CDR1 SGHRS and CDR2 YFSETQ come from the germline V gene. CDR3 protein: CASSPQGATEAFF.

This sequence joins TRBV3-1 and TRBJ1-1. CDR3 length equals 12 residues. Per germline, CDR1 LGHDT and CDR2 YNNKEL (reference sequence). The CDR3 loop is CASSQVDTEAFF. The full variable domain, completed using reference TRBV3-1 and TRBJ1-1, is DTAVSQTPKYLVTQMGNDKSIKCEQNLGHDTMYWYKQDSKKFLKIMFSYNNKELIINETVPNRFSPKSPDKAHLNLHINSLELGDSAVYFCASSQVDTEAFFGQGTRLTVV.